This TCR beta chain was sequenced for a study of metastatic and nonmetastatic thyroid tumors. On the study more broadly: Repertoire comparison spanned blood and tumor or nodule tissue of malignant and benign thyroid patients. General observations from the study: Benign nodules were reported to have significantly lower TCR beta diversity than malignant thyroid tumors, in blood and tumor.

Trimming removed 3 bases from V and 4 bases from J; junction bases left unmatched: 8. The germline gives CDR1 DFQATT, CDR2 SNEGSKA (reference sequence). This CDR3 comprises 16 residues. At least ten counts were recorded for this clone. What it recognizes is unknown. There were no patients who had received any treatment before thyroid surgery. Per the original data handling: A papillary thyroid cancer distant-metastasis classifier was built from CDR3 differences across clinicopathological groups. TCRdb reassembled clones from the PCR reads with MiXCR. It is TCRdb's table, rather than the study itself, that gives the V and J calls and clone size. Among 30,000 to 40,000 clones, 18% were seen once, and the ten largest hold 9.5% to 15%.

The sequence came from a male donor with papillary thyroid cancer or a benign thyroid nodule (not recorded which). Some clones in this sample may be carry-over from other donors' samples. The rearrangement uses TRBV20-1 and TRBJ2-1; 11 bases fit TRBD2. Input material: blood. CDR3: CSASDLTSGRYNEQFF. In DNA, the CDR3 is TGCAGTGCTAGCGACCTAACTAGCGGGAGATACAATGAGCAGTTCTTC.